The source of this T cell receptor beta chain is a study of beta chain features in type 1 diabetes. The isolated RNA, all of it, was reverse transcribed, so expressed TCRB transcripts were what got sequenced. TCRdb's table, derived via immunoSEQ multiplex PCR, lists solely in-frame clones and lacks some. The table shows under 400,000 clones, with roughly 13% occurring only once. Study-wide findings and caveats: Moderate yet significant TCRB CDR3 shortening was seen in Type 1 diabetes patients in all four CD4+ subsets.

This clone has a handful of counts. Its antigen remains unidentified. CDR1 and CDR2 from the germline V gene are SGHRS and YFSETQ. CDR3 length equals 17 residues. V trimming: 4 bases; J trimming: 1 base; junction bases outside the gene matches: 11. Sequenced: naive CD4+ T cells from blood. The source is a woman aged 18-29 years with type 1 diabetes. V gene TRBV5-1 combines with J gene TRBJ2-7; 10 bases fit TRBD2. CDR3: CASSLLAGGRNSYEQYF. The CDR3 region has the DNA TGCGCCAGCAGCCTATTAGCGGGAGGACGCAATTCCTACGAGCAGTACTTC.